This TCR beta chain is from a study of identical twins. In germline, CDR1 is SGHDN, CDR2 FVKESK. The CDR3 is 19 residues long. Trimming cost V 3 bases and J 0 bases, with 21 bases left between them. This clonotype appeared a few times. Its antigen is undetermined. Study-level results: Modelling underestimated the level of out-of-frame TCR alpha sharing observed in monozygotic twins. Insertions were fewer in abundant cord blood beta clonotypes, whereas memory repertoires showed none of this pattern. The same donors were not followed; conclusions instead depended on cross-sectional statistical analysis.

TCRdb independently ran MiXCR on the 5' RACE reads; one entry per CDR3 protein. The sample carries 350,000 or so distinct CDR3 sequences, over 9% recorded once. This sample was also put to use in a study of yellow fever vaccine responses in identical twins.

The chain is built from TRBV14 and TRBJ2-1; no clear D. The sample taken for sequencing was CD8+ T cells sorted from blood. This TCR came from a young woman in good health. CDR3 in DNA: TGTGCCAGCAGCCAGGAACCCGGACGTGGGGTCCCCTCCTACAATGAGCAGTTCTTC. This sequence encodes CASSQEPGRGVPSYNEQFF. Full variable domain (rest looked up from reference TRBV14 and TRBJ2-1): EAGVTQFPSHSVIEKGQTVTLRCDPISGHDNLYWYRRVMGKEIKFLLHFVKESKQDESGMPNNRFLAERTGGTYSTLKVQPAELEDSGVYFCASSQEPGRGVPSYNEQFFGPGTRLTVL.